Listed below are T cell receptor beta chains from one sample, sequenced in a study of T-cell memory formation after mild COVID-19. TCRdb passed the 5' RACE reads through MiXCR, listing each CDR3 protein once. This sample has 350,000 to 500,000 distinct CDR3 sequences, with around 17% found just once. The sequencing sample was made of PBMCs or a T cell subset sorted from them (not recorded which). All receptors come from a man aged 18 to 30 who had mild COVID-19 (a few samples of this study predate the infection). Cell type and time point are not known. The CDR3 runs from the conserved cysteine through the conserved F or W. A D gene is named only where the DNA matches it firmly. Clone size is given for some rows only: seen once, a few or many times, or a class if the clone is expanded.

D,J,size,V,DNA,CDR3
TRBD1,TRBJ1-2,few,TRBV12-3/TRBV12-4,TGTGCCAGCAGTTTAGTGGCAGGGGGGTTCGATGGCTACACCTTC,CASSLVAGGFDGYTF
NA,TRBJ1-6,once,TRBV7-6,TGTGCCAGCAGTGAAGGGGCTTGGCGAAATTCACCCCTCCACTTT,CASSEGAWRNSPLHF
NA,TRBJ1-2,few,TRBV20-1,TGCAGTGCTACTGGCGGTAACTATGGCTACACCTTC,CSATGGNYGYTF
NA,TRBJ2-3,NA,TRBV7-2,TGTGCCAGCAGCTTAGTAGGGGGGATCGCAGATACGCAGTATTTT,CASSLVGGIADTQYF
TRBD1,TRBJ1-2,many,TRBV3-1,TGTGCCAGCAGCCGAAGAGGGACAGGCGCTTATGGCTACACCTTC,CASSRRGTGAYGYTF
NA,TRBJ2-5,few,TRBV24-1,TGTGCCACCAGTGATAGGGGGAGAGAGACCCAGTACTTC,CATSDRGRETQYF
TRBD1,TRBJ1-1,NA,TRBV7-3,TGTGCCAGCAGCATAGACAGGGGACGTGGAGCTTTCTTT,CASSIDRGRGAFF
TRBD1,TRBJ1-2,NA,TRBV4-1,TGCGCCAGCAAGCAACAGGGGAAGGAGGGCTACACCTTC,CASKQQGKEGYTF
TRBD2,TRBJ2-3,NA,TRBV7-8,TGTGCCAGCAGCCTTAGCGGGTTAACAGATACGCAGTATTTT,CASSLSGLTDTQYF
NA,TRBJ2-1,NA,TRBV7-9,TGTGCCAGCAGCGCCCGCTGGACCCCGAGCACCAATGAGCAGTTCTTC,CASSARWTPSTNEQFF
NA,TRBJ2-7,NA,TRBV4-2,TGTGCCAGCAGCCAAGAAAGGGGGGCAATGGACGAGCAGTACTTC,CASSQERGAMDEQYF
NA,TRBJ2-4,NA,TRBV11-2,TGTGCCAGCAGCTTGACAGCTACTCTAGCCAAAAACATTCAGTACTTC,CASSLTATLAKNIQYF
NA,TRBJ2-7,many,TRBV29-1,TGCAGCGTCCTCGACATGGACGAGCAGTACTTC,CSVLDMDEQYF
TRBD1,TRBJ1-6,few,TRBV7-8,TGTGCCAGCAGCGTGACAGGGGGGTGGGATTCACCCCTCCACTTT,CASSVTGGWDSPLHF
TRBD2,TRBJ2-3,few,TRBV6-1,TGTGCCAGCAGTGTGGTGGGAGGGGATACGCAGTATTTT,CASSVVGGDTQYF
NA,TRBJ2-1,NA,TRBV7-3,TGTGCCAGCAGCTTAAAGCCGCAGGGCCCGCATGAGCAGTTCTTC,CASSLKPQGPHEQFF
NA,TRBJ2-3,few,TRBV9,TGTGCCAGCAGCGTGAGCTGGGGGAGCACAGATACGCAGTATTTT,CASSVSWGSTDTQYF
TRBD2,TRBJ2-1,few,TRBV7-2,TGTGCCAGCAAGGGGAGGGGCTCCTACAATGAGCAGTTCTTC,CASKGRGSYNEQFF
NA,TRBJ2-5,NA,TRBV6-5,TGTGCCAGCAGTTTAGCCCCTAGATACCAAGAGACCCAGTACTTC,CASSLAPRYQETQYF
TRBD1,TRBJ2-6,NA,TRBV6-1,TGTGCCAGCAGTGCAAGGACAGGGCCAAAAGGGGCCAACGTCCTGACTTTC,CASSARTGPKGANVLTF
NA,TRBJ1-3,few,TRBV12-3/TRBV12-4,TGTGCCAGCAGTTTCAGGGACACCATATATTTT,CASSFRDTIYF
TRBD2,TRBJ2-7,few,TRBV7-8,TGTGCCAGCAGCCCACGTACTAGCGGGGCGTCCTACGAGCAGTACTTC,CASSPRTSGASYEQYF
NA,TRBJ1-5,many,TRBV5-1,TGCGCCAGCAGCCCTGGCAGGAGGGGCAATCAGCCCCAGCATTTT,CASSPGRRGNQPQHF
TRBD2,TRBJ2-1,NA,TRBV2,TGTGCCAGCTCCCGTGATAGCGGGGCCTACAATGAGCAGTTCTTC,CASSRDSGAYNEQFF
NA,TRBJ2-7,NA,TRBV5-1,TGCGCCAGCAGCTGGGCCCCGCAGGGGAACGAGCAGTACTTC,CASSWAPQGNEQYF
TRBD2,TRBJ2-1,few,TRBV18,TGTGCCAGCTCACCCTGGACTAGCGGGGGAAGAGATGAGCAGTTCTTC,CASSPWTSGGRDEQFF
NA,TRBJ1-4,NA,TRBV6-6,TGTGCCAGCAGAAGGACAGAAAATGAAAAACTGTTTTTT,CASRRTENEKLFF
TRBD1,TRBJ1-1,NA,TRBV19,TGTGCCAGTAAGGCAGGGGGCGTAGTTGAAGCTTTCTTT,CASKAGGVVEAFF
NA,TRBJ1-1,few,TRBV30,TGTGCCTGGACCCTCCTCGGACAGCCGAACACTGAAGCTTTCTTT,CAWTLLGQPNTEAFF
NA,TRBJ2-7,many,TRBV7-9,TGTGCCAGCCGACCCCGGGACGCCTACGAGCAGTACTTC,CASRPRDAYEQYF
TRBD1,TRBJ2-3,once,TRBV23-1,TGCGCCAGCGGCACAGGGGGAAATACGCAGTATTTT,CASGTGGNTQYF
NA,TRBJ1-6,NA,TRBV6-5,TGTGCCAGCAGTTGGGGGCCGGTGGAGGGTTCACCCCTCCACTTT,CASSWGPVEGSPLHF
NA,TRBJ1-1,few,TRBV4-3,TGCGCCAGCAGCCAAGATTGGACTGAAGCTTTCTTT,CASSQDWTEAFF
TRBD1,TRBJ2-3,few,TRBV2,TGTGCCAGGACGGGACAGGGCCCAGATACGCAGTATTTT,CARTGQGPDTQYF
NA,TRBJ2-3,many,TRBV11-2,TGTGCCAGCAGCTCCCGGGAGTTCCCAGATACGCAGTATTTT,CASSSREFPDTQYF
NA,TRBJ2-7,NA,TRBV30,TGTGCCTGGAGTGTAGATTGGACCTACGAGCAGTACTTC,CAWSVDWTYEQYF
NA,TRBJ2-1,many,TRBV18,TGTGCCAGCTCCCCCAGTGGCGAGCTTGAGCAGTTCTTC,CASSPSGELEQFF
NA,TRBJ2-5,many,TRBV7-2,TGTGCCAGCAGCTTGAGGGGCGAAAAGACCCAGTACTTC,CASSLRGEKTQYF